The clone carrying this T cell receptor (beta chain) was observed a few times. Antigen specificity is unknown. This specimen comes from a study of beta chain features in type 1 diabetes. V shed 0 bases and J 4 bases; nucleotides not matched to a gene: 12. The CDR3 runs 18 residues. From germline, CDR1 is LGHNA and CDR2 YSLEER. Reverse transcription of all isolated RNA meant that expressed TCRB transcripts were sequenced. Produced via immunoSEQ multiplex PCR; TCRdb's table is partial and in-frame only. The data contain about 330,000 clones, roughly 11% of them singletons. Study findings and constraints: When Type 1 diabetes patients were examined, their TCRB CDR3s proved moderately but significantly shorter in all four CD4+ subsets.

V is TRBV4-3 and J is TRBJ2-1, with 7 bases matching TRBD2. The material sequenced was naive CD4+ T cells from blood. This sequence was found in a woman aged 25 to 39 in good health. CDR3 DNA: TGCGCCAGCAGCCAAGATCGAATCGGCGGGACTAATTACAATGAGCAGTTCTTC. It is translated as CASSQDRIGGTNYNEQFF.